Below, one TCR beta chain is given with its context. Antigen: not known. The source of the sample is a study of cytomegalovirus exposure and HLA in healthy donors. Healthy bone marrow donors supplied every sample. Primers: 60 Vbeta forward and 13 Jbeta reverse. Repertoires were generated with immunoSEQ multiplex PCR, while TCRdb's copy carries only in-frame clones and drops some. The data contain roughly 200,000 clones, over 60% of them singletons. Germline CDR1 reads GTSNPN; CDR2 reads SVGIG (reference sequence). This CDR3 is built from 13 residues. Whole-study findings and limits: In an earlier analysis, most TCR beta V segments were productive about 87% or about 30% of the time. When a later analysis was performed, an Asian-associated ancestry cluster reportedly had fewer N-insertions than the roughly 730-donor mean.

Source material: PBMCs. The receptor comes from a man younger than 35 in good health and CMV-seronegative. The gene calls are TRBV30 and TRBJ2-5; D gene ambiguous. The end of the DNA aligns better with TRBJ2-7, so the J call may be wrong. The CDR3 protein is CAWSEGRVGEQYF. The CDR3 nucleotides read TGTGCCTGGAGTGAAGGTCGGGTTGGCGAGCAGTACTTC.